A selection of T cell receptor beta chains follows, all from one sample in a study of blood T cells in healthy people across ages. TCRdb reprocessed the 5' RACE reads with MiXCR, giving one entry per CDR3 protein. The data contain roughly 410,000 distinct CDR3 sequences, approximately 51% of them singletons. Sequencing was done on a sample of blood. The receptors shown here come from a man aged 55 to 70 in good health. CDR3s include the opening cysteine and the closing phenylalanine or tryptophan. A D gene is named only where the DNA matches it firmly. Rows give clone size only sometimes, using once, few, many, or a class for an expanded clone.

v_call,j_call,d_call,clone_size,cdr3_aa,cdr3_nt
TRBV12-3/TRBV12-4,TRBJ2-3,-,-,CASSLKAGRTDAQYF,TGTGCCAGCAGTTTAAAGGCAGGGCGCACAGATGCGCAGTATTTC
TRBV11-2,TRBJ2-3,-,many,CASRSRLGTSTDTQYF,TGTGCCAGCAGATCTAGGCTAGGGACCAGCACAGATACGCAGTATTTT
TRBV29-1,TRBJ1-1,-,many,CSVDRGGMNTEAFF,TGCAGCGTTGACCGGGGGGGAATGAACACTGAAGCTTTCTTT
TRBV12-3/TRBV12-4,TRBJ1-2,-,-,CASSNREVRGYTF,TGTGCCAGCAGTAACAGGGAGGTGAGAGGCTACACCTTC
TRBV7-2,TRBJ2-3,-,once,CASGYPSRRGDTQYF,TGTGCCAGCGGTTATCCCTCCCGGAGGGGAGATACGCAGTATTTT
TRBV12-3/TRBV12-4,TRBJ2-4,-,-,CASSYPRENIQYF,TGTGCCAGCAGTTACCCCCGAGAAAACATTCAGTACTTC
TRBV20-1,TRBJ2-5,-,-,CSARGPGLLPWTQYF,TGCAGTGCTAGAGGCCCAGGACTCCTTCCGTGGACCCAGTACTTC
TRBV12-3/TRBV12-4,TRBJ1-6,-,-,CASSSQIDSPPHF,TGTGCCAGCAGTTCCCAGATAGATTCACCCCCCCACTTT
TRBV9,TRBJ2-3,TRBD2,-,CASGLAGGYTDTQYF,TGTGCCAGCGGACTAGCGGGGGGCTACACAGATACGCAGTATTTT
TRBV6-6,TRBJ2-7,-,-,CASSYSSGPQEEYF,TGTGCCAGCAGTTACTCGTCCGGGCCCCAGGAGGAGTACTTC
TRBV6-2/TRBV6-3,TRBJ2-1,TRBD1,few,CASRGGRARYNEQFF,TGTGCCAGCAGAGGGGGCCGGGCCCGCTACAATGAGCAGTTCTTC